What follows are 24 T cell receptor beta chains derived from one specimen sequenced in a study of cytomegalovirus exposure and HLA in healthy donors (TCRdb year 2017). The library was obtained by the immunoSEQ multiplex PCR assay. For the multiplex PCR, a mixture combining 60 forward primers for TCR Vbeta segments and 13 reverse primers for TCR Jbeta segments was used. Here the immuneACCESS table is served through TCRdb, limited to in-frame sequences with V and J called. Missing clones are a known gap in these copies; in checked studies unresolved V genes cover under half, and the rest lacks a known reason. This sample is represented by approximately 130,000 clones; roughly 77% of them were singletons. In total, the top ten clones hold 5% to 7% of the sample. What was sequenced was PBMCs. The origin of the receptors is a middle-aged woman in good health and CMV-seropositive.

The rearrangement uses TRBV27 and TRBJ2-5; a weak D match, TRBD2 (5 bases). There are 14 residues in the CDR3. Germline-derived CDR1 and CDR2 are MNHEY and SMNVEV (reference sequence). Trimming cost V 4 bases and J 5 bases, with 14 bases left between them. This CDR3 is CASSWFRGQETQYF. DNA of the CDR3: TGTGCCAGCAGTTGGTTCCGGGGTCAGGAGACCCAGTACTTC.

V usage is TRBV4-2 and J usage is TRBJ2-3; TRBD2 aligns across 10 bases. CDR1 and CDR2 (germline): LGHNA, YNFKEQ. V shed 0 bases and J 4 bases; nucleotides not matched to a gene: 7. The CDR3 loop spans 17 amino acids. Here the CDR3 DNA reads TGTGCCAGCAGCCAAGACTGGGGGACTAGCGACGCAGATACGCAGTATTTT. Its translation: CASSQDWGTSDADTQYF.

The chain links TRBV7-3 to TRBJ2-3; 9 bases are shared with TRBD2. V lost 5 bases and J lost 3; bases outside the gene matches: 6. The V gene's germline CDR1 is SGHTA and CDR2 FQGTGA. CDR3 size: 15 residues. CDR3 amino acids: CASSQSGLATDTQYF. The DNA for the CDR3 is TGTGCCAGCAGCCAATCGGGACTAGCAACAGATACGCAGTATTTT. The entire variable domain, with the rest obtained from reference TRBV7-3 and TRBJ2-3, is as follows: GAGVSQTPSNKVTEKGKYVELRCDPISGHTALYWYRQSLGQGPEFLIYFQGTGAADDSGLPNDRFFAVRPEGSVSTLKIQRTERGDSAVYLCASSQSGLATDTQYFGPGTRLTVL.

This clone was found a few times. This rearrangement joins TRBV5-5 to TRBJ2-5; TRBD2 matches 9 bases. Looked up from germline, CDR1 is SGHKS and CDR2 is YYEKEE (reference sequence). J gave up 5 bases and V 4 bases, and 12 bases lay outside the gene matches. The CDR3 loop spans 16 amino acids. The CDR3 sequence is CASSVPRGGGLETQYF. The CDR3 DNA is TGTGCCAGCAGCGTCCCGCGGGGGGGCGGTTTGGAGACCCAGTACTTC. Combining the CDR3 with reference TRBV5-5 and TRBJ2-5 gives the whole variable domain DAGVTQSPTHLIKTRGQQVTLRCSPISGHKSVSWYQQVLGQGPQFIFQYYEKEERGRGNFPDRFSARQFPNYSSELNVNALLLGDSALYLCASSVPRGGGLETQYFGPGTRLLVL.

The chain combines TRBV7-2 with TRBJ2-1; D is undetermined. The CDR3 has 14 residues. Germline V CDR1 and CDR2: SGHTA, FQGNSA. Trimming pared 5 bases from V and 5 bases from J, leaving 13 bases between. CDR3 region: CASSPILGNNEQFF. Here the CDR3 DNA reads TGTGCCAGCAGCCCTATCCTAGGTAACAATGAGCAGTTCTTC.

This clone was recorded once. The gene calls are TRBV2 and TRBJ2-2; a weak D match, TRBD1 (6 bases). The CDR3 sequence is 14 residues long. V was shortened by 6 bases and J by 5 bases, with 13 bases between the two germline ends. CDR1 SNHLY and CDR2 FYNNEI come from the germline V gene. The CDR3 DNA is TGTGCCAGCAGGGAGATCAGGGGTACCGGGGAGCTGTTTTTT. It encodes CASREIRGTGELFF.

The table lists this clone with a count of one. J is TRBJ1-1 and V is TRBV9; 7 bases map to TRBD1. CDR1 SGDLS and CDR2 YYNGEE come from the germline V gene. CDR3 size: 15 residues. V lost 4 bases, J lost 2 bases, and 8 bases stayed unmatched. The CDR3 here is CASSRRQGINTEAFF. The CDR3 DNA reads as TGTGCCAGCAGCCGCAGACAGGGTATCAACACTGAAGCTTTCTTT. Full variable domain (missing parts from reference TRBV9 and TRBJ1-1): DSGVTQTPKHLITATGQRVTLRCSPRSGDLSVYWYQQSLDQGLQFLIQYYNGEERAKGNILERFSAQQFPDLHSELNLSSLELGDSALYFCASSRRQGINTEAFFGQGTRLTVV.

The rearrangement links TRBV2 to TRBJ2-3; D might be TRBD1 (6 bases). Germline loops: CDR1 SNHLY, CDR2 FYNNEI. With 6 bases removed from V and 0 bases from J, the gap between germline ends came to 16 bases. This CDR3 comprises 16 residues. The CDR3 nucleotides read TGTGCCAGCAGAGATATTGACAGGCCTAGCACAGATACGCAGTATTTT. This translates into CASRDIDRPSTDTQYF.

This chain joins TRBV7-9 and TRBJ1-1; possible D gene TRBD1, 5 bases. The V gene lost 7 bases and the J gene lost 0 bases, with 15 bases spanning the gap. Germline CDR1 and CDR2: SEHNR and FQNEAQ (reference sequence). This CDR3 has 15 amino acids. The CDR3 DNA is TGTGCCAGCACCCCAGGGAACCCGTTGAACACTGAAGCTTTCTTT. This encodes CASTPGNPLNTEAFF.

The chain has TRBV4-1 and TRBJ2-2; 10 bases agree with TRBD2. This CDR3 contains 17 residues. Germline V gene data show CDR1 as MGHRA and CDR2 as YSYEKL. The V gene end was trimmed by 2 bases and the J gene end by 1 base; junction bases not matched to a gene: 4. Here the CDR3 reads CASSQILAGVNTGELFF. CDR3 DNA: TGCGCCAGCAGCCAAATCCTAGCGGGAGTGAACACCGGGGAGCTGTTTTTT.

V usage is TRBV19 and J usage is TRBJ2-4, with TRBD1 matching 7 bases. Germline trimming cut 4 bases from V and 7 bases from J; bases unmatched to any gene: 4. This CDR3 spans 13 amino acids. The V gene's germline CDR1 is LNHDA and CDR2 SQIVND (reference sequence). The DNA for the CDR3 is TGTGCCAGTAGTACGACAGGGTGGAACATTCAGTACTTC. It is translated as CASSTTGWNIQYF.

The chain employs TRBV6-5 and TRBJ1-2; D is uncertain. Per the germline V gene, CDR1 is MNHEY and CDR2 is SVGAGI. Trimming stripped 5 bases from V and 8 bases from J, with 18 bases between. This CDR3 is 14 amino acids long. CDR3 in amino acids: CASSPGFAGSGYTF. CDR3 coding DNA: TGTGCCAGCAGTCCGGGGTTCGCGGGGAGCGGCTACACCTTC.

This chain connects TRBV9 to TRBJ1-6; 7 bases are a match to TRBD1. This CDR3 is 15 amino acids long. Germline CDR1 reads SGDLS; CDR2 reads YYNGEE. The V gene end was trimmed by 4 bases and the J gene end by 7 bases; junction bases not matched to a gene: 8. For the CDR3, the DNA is TGTGCCAGCAGCCCCAGACAGGGACCAAATTCACCCCTCCACTTT. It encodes CASSPRQGPNSPLHF.

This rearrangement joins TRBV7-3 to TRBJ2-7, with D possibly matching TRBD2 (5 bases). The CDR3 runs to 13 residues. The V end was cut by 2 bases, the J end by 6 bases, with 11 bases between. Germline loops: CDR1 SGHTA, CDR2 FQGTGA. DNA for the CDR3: TGTGCCAGCAGCTTAGGAGACCGGGGCGAGCAGTACTTC. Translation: CASSLGDRGEQYF.

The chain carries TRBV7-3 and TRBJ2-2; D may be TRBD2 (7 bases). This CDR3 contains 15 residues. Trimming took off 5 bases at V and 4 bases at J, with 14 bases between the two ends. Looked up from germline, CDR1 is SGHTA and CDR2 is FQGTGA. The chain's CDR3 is CASSSTGGVTGELFF. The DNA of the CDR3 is TGTGCCAGCAGCAGCACGGGGGGCGTCACCGGGGAGCTGTTTTTT.

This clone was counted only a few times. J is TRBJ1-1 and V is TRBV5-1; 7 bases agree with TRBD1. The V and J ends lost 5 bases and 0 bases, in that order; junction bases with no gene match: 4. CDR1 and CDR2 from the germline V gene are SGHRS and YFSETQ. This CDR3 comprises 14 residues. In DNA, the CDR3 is TGCGCCAGCAGTAAACAGGGGATGAACACTGAAGCTTTCTTT. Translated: CASSKQGMNTEAFF.

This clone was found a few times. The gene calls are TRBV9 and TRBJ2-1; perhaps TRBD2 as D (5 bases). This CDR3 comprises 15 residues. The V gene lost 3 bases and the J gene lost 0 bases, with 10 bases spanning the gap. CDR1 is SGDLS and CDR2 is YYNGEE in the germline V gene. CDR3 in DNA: TGTGCCAGCAGCGCCTTCGGGGTCTCCTACAATGAGCAGTTCTTC. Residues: CASSAFGVSYNEQFF.

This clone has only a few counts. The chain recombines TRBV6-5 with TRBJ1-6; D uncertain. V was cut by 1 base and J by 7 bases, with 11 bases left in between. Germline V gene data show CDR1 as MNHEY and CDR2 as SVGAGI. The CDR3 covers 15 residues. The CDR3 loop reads CASSYFIHGNSPLHF. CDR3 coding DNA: TGTGCCAGCAGTTACTTCATCCACGGGAATTCACCCCTCCACTTT.

CDR3 nucleotides: TGTGCCACCAGCAGAGGAGGGACATCGAACACCGGGGAGCTGTTTTTT. Residues: CATSRGGTSNTGELFF. This chain links TRBV15 with TRBJ2-2; tentative D call: TRBD1 (6 bases). This CDR3 contains 16 residues. Trimming left V 1 base short and J 0 bases short, with 9 bases between. Germline-derived CDR1 and CDR2 are LNHNV and YYDKDF (reference sequence). The variable domain in full, with the rest retrieved from reference TRBV15 and TRBJ2-2, is DAMVIQNPRYQVTQFGKPVTLSCSQTLNHNVMYWYQQKSSQAPKLLFHYYDKDFNNEADTPDNFQSRRPNTSFCFLDIRSPGLGDTAMYLCATSRGGTSNTGELFFGEGSRLTVL.

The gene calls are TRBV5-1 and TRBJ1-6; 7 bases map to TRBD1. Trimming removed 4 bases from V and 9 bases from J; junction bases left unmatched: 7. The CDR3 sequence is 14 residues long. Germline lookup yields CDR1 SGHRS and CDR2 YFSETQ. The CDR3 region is CASSTGQDGSPLHF. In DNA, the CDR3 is TGCGCCAGCAGCACAGGACAGGATGGTTCACCCCTCCACTTT.

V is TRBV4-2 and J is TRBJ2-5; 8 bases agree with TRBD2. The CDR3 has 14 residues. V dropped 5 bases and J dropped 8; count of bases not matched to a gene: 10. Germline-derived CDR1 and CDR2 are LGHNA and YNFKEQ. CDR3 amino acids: CASSLASGRGTQYF. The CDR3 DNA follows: TGTGCCAGCAGCTTGGCTAGCGGGCGGGGTACCCAGTACTTC.

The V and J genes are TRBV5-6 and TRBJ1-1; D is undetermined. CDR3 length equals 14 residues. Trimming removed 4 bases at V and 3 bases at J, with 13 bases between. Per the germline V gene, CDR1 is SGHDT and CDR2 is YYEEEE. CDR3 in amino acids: CASSLQDPDTEAFF. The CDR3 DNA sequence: TGTGCCAGCAGCCTCCAAGATCCGGACACTGAAGCTTTCTTT.

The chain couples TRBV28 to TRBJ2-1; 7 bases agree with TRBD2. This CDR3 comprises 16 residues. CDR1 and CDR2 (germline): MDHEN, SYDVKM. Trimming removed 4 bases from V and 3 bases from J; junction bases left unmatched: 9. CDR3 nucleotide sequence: TGTGCCAGCAGTTCCCTGGGACTACCCCACTACAATGAGCAGTTCTTC. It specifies CASSSLGLPHYNEQFF.

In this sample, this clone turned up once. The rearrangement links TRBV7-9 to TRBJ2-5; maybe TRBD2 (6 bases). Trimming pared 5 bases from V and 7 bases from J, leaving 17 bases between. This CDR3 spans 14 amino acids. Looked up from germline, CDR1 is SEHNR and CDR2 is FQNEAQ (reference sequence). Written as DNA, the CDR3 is TGTGCCAGCAGCCCCCAGGAGGGTGTTCTGACCCAGTACTTC. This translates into CASSPQEGVLTQYF. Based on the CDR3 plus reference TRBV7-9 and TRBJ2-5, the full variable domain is DTGVSQNPRHKITKRGQNVTFRCDPISEHNRLYWYRQTLGQGPEFLTYFQNEAQLEKSRLLSDRFSAERPKGSFSTLEIQRTEQGDSAMYLCASSPQEGVLTQYFGPGTRLLVL.